This is a list of T cell receptor beta chains from one sample in a study of radiotherapy plus CTLA-4 blockade in lung cancer. Assay: immunoSEQ multiplex PCR; the TCRdb copy retains only in-frame clones and omits some. The profile shows tens of thousands of clones, roughly 80% of them singletons. Here the sequenced sample was peripheral blood, taken from a patient treated with radiotherapy plus ipilimumab. Every receptor here comes from a human donor with non-small cell lung cancer who had a complete response to radiotherapy plus ipilimumab. Both conserved end residues are trimmed from each CDR3.

V: TRBV4-3
CDR3: ASSREGGGKNIQY

V: TRBV28
CDR3: ASSLWYGQENYGYT

V: TRBV27
CDR3: ASRPGGSYNEQF

V: TRBV4-1
CDR3: ASSQGTLRTGRSGNTIY

V: TRBV11-2
CDR3: ASSPGQIYEQY

V: TRBV6-5
CDR3: ASSYRQTNYGYT

V: TRBV11-3
CDR3: ASSLRRGNTGELF

V: TRBV6-5
CDR3: ASQTGVTEAF

V: TRBV28
CDR3: ASRRQGTYNEQF

V: TRBV5-1
CDR3: ASSEQGATGYT

V: TRBV7-2
CDR3: ASSLDSGGAKETQY

V: TRBV4-1
CDR3: ASSQVPGSGQAF

V: TRBV7-9
CDR3: ASSQVGLAGDSDTQY

V: TRBV2
CDR3: ASRGVWQETQY

V: TRBV7-6
CDR3: ASSPQQGSNEQF

V: TRBV5-6
CDR3: ASSLGTNTGELF

V: TRBV9
CDR3: ASSVTGQGYNEQF

V: TRBV5-1
CDR3: ASSLDTSGSYNEQF

V: TRBV6-5
CDR3: ASRAWMNTEAF

V: TRBV6-6
CDR3: ASSAGPLYNEQF

V: TRBV11-3
CDR3: ASSSFENTEAF

V: TRBV6-5
CDR3: ASSPPGSNTEAF

V: TRBV7-9
CDR3: ASSQGNNKNYGYT

V: TRBV9
CDR3: ASSVSGSKRDTQY

V: TRBV10-1
CDR3: ASSESINQPQH

V: TRBV25-1
CDR3: ASSVLKGNEQF

V: TRBV6-5
CDR3: ASRTFGTVYGYT

V: TRBV14
CDR3: ASSQVYKAGGYSYEQY

V: TRBV27
CDR3: ACRRASSTNEKLF

V: TRBV28
CDR3: ASSVNQPQH

V: TRBV18
CDR3: ASSPTGGGNTEAF

V: TRBV4-3
CDR3: ASSQDFGAPDEQY

V: TRBV6-1
CDR3: ASITGTTNTGELF

V: TRBV6-6
CDR3: ASSYSDRDNQPQH

V: TRBV11-2
CDR3: ASSPGGRNTIY

V: TRBV6-5
CDR3: ASRQDGYT

V: TRBV14
CDR3: ASSQGVNYGYT

V: TRBV4-1
CDR3: ASSHGVGGGSTEAF

V: TRBV7-9
CDR3: ASSLGQSNQPQH

V: TRBV6-1
CDR3: ASSVVRTRETQY

V: TRBV7-9
CDR3: ASSLGGASEAF

V: TRBV12-5
CDR3: ASGGGREDHTDTQY

V: TRBV6-6
CDR3: ASSPQRSEQF

V: TRBV7-9
CDR3: ASSQTGSVYGYT

V: TRBV2
CDR3: ASSERGGLGGYT

V: TRBV29-1
CDR3: SATGPNQPQH